Presented here are 13 T cell receptor beta chains from one specimen sequenced in a study of Ad26.COV2.S vaccination and SARS-CoV-2 variants. The table came from immunoSEQ multiplex PCR; TCRdb's copy has only in-frame clones and leaves some out. Of 290,000 or so clones in the sample, 80% to 90% are singletons; the top ten hold about 3.6%. Treatment denoted: roughly 19 received Ad26.COV2.S at low or high dose, single or two shots; several received placebo; per-sample allocation not given. All samples were drawn on day 63, counting from the first vaccine or placebo injection. Source: peripheral blood, taken in a trial of Ad26.COV2.S vaccine versus placebo. Receptor source: a person aged 18 to 65 who received the Ad26.COV2.S COVID-19 vaccine or a placebo.

The rearrangement uses TRBV2 and TRBJ1-2; 10 nucleotides line up with TRBD1. The germline V gene has CDR1 SNHLY and CDR2 FYNNEI. This CDR3 comprises 14 residues. Trimming removed 0 bases from V and 7 bases from J; junction bases left unmatched: 2. The CDR3 protein is CASSEATGGSGYTF. In DNA, the CDR3 is TGTGCCAGCAGTGAAGCGACAGGGGGCAGTGGCTACACCTTC.

This chain connects TRBV27 to TRBJ2-2; TRBD1 matches 10 bases. Germline CDR1 MNHEY, CDR2 SMNVEV (reference sequence). After removal of 7 bases from V and 5 bases from J, the junction contained 7 bases not matched to a gene. The CDR3 spans 15 residues. CDR3 nucleotide sequence: TGTGCCAGCACCCCCGGGGGACAGGGGACCGGGGAGCTGTTTTTT. Protein sequence: CASTPGGQGTGELFF.

The chain has TRBV15 and TRBJ1-6; D perhaps matches TRBD1 (6 bases). V was pared by 1 base and J by 8 bases, with 21 bases between. This CDR3 has 18 residues. Germline assignment: CDR1 LNHNV and CDR2 YYDKDF (reference sequence). In DNA form, the CDR3 reads TGTGCCACCAGCAGAGGTCTGACAGGTCTCAGGGATTATTCACCCCTCCACTTT. Amino acid sequence: CATSRGLTGLRDYSPLHF.

V is TRBV7-3 and J is TRBJ1-1; D unclear. From germline, CDR1 is SGHTA and CDR2 FQGTGA. This CDR3 is 14 amino acids long. V was shortened by 2 bases and J by 2 bases, with 9 bases between the two germline ends. CDR3 DNA: TGTGCCAGCAGCTTATCTTCCAGCAACACTGAAGCTTTCTTT. Translated, it gives CASSLSSSNTEAFF.

This chain connects TRBV27 to TRBJ1-6; D remains ambiguous. CDR1 and CDR2 from the germline V gene are MNHEY and SMNVEV (reference sequence). The ends were cut back, 6 bases at V and 7 bases at J, with 16 bases in the middle. The CDR3 is 15 amino acids. CDR3 sequence reads: CASRRGGGTNSPLHF. In DNA, the CDR3 is TGTGCCAGCAGGCGGGGAGGCGGAACCAATTCACCCCTCCACTTT.

V is TRBV30 and J is TRBJ1-1, with D possibly TRBD1 on 5 matching bases. Germline V CDR1 and CDR2: GTSNPN, SVGIG (reference sequence). The CDR3 is 12 residues long. V shed 0 bases and J shed 10 bases, with 12 bases lying between them. The CDR3 sequence is CAWSVLGTGAFF. Here the CDR3 DNA reads TGTGCCTGGAGTGTACTGGGGACCGGAGCTTTCTTT.

This chain connects TRBV14 to TRBJ2-1, with unresolved D. CDR1 and CDR2 (germline): SGHDN, FVKESK. This CDR3 contains 11 residues. Deletions cut 3 bases from V and 9 bases from J, with 6 bases between. The CDR3 reads CASSQYREQFF. CDR3 DNA: TGTGCCAGCAGCCAGTACCGTGAGCAGTTCTTC.

The V call is TRBV4-3, the J call TRBJ2-7; 9 nucleotides agree with TRBD1. Losses at the gene ends were 0 bases for V and 4 bases for J; bases not matched to a gene: 4. Germline assignment: CDR1 LGHNA and CDR2 YSLEER. The CDR3 extends over 15 amino acids. The CDR3 DNA reads as TGCGCCAGCAGCCAAGAGGACGGGACAGGGTACGAGCAGTACTTC. It is translated as CASSQEDGTGYEQYF.

CDR3 DNA: TGTGCCAGCAGTTTTGATCCGAGCTCCTACAATGAGCAGTTCTTC. Protein product: CASSFDPSSYNEQFF. The chain has TRBV27 and TRBJ2-1; D gene unclear. Trimming removed 3 bases at V and 0 bases at J, with 9 bases between. The CDR3 extends over 15 amino acids. CDR1 and CDR2 from the germline V gene are MNHEY and SMNVEV (reference sequence).

This chain connects TRBV6-6 to TRBJ1-1; possibly TRBD1 for D (5 bases). The CDR3 is 16 amino acids. V was cut by 8 bases and J by 1 base, with 20 bases left in between. CDR1 and CDR2 (germline): MNHNY, SVGAGI (reference sequence). The CDR3 region is CASVQRGGAGNTEAFF. CDR3 DNA sequence: TGTGCCAGCGTCCAAAGGGGAGGAGCAGGGAACACTGAAGCTTTCTTT.

V is TRBV6-5 and J is TRBJ2-5; D remains ambiguous. This CDR3 has 14 residues. V was shortened by 0 bases and J by 5 bases, with 10 bases between the two germline ends. CDR1 is MNHEY, CDR2 SVGAGI, per germline. The DNA of the CDR3 is TGTGCCAGCAGTTACTCGTTTGTTTGGGAGACCCAGTACTTC. This gives the protein CASSYSFVWETQYF.

V and J are TRBV13 and TRBJ2-7, with D possibly TRBD2 on 5 matching bases. The ends were cut back, 4 bases at V and 0 bases at J, with 10 bases in the middle. CDR1 is PRHDT and CDR2 is FYEKMQ in the germline V gene (reference sequence). This CDR3 contains 14 residues. CDR3 in DNA: TGTGCCAGCAGCTCGCAGACTACCTCCTACGAGCAGTACTTC. Its translation: CASSSQTTSYEQYF.

The V call is TRBV18, the J call TRBJ1-6; 9 bases fit TRBD1. J gave up 5 bases and V 5 bases, and 7 bases lay outside the gene matches. The CDR3 covers 16 residues. Germline CDR1 and CDR2: KGHSH and LQKENI. CDR3 nucleotide sequence: TGTGCCAGCTCAAGGGGACAGGGCTTTGATAATTCACCCCTCCACTTT. Translated: CASSRGQGFDNSPLHF.